These 27 T cell receptor beta chains came from one sample sequenced in a study of OX40 agonist ivuxolimab in advanced cancers. Some clones are missing from TCRdb's copy, which holds only in-frame ones; the method was immunoSEQ multiplex PCR. The sample consists of roughly 76,000 clones, approximately 90% of them appearing once. Material: CD4+ or CD8+ T cells sorted from blood, obtained in a trial of the OX40 agonist ivuxolimab. Receptor source: an adult with an advanced solid tumor such as melanoma, head and neck, liver or kidney cancer.

The chain uses TRBV7-3 and TRBJ2-1; 8 positions match TRBD2. V shed 4 bases, J shed 5 bases, and the junction held 7 bases outside the gene matches. The CDR3 contains 15 residues. CDR1 is SGHTA and CDR2 is FQGTGA in the germline V gene. CDR3 bases: TGTGCCAGCAGCTCCGCGGGGGGAAAAGACAATGAGCAGTTCTTC. Translating it yields CASSSAGGKDNEQFF. Variable domain in full (rest from reference TRBV7-3 and TRBJ2-1): GAGVSQTPSNKVTEKGKYVELRCDPISGHTALYWYRQSLGQGPEFLIYFQGTGAADDSGLPNDRFFAVRPEGSVSTLKIQRTERGDSAVYLCASSSAGGKDNEQFFGPGTRLTVL.

V gene TRBV6-1 combines with J gene TRBJ2-4; D possibly corresponds to TRBD1 (6 bases). The germline V gene encodes CDR1 MNHNS and CDR2 SASEGT. The CDR3 spans 16 residues. The germline V and J ends were trimmed by 4 bases and 6 bases, with 19 bases remaining between them. The CDR3 DNA follows: TGTGCCAGCAGTGGACAACAGGGTATCGTTAGAAACATTCAGTACTTC. It yields the protein CASSGQQGIVRNIQYF.

The chain recombines TRBV11-2 with TRBJ1-6; possible D gene TRBD1, 5 bases. Trimming removed 8 bases at V and 11 bases at J, with 19 bases between. CDR1 is SGHAT and CDR2 is FQNNGV in the germline V gene. The CDR3 runs 14 residues. The CDR3 sequence: CASSQDKGGAPLHF. Written as DNA, the CDR3 is TGTGCCAGCTCACAGGACAAGGGCGGGGCACCCCTCCACTTT.

This clone came up once. The chain recombines TRBV19 with TRBJ2-2, with a tentative D call TRBD2 (6 bases). The CDR3 contains 15 residues. Trimming shortened V by 6 bases and J by 1 base, and 12 bases separated the two germline ends. CDR1 LNHDA and CDR2 SQIVND come from the germline V gene (reference sequence). The CDR3 DNA follows: TGTGCCAGTAGGGGATGGAGGGTGAACACCGGGGAGCTGTTTTTT. This codes for CASRGWRVNTGELFF. Drawing the rest from reference TRBV19 and TRBJ2-2, the complete variable domain is DGGITQSPKYLFRKEGQNVTLSCEQNLNHDAMYWYRQDPGQGLRLIYYSQIVNDFQKGDIAEGYSVSREKKESFPLTVTSAQKNPTAFYLCASRGWRVNTGELFFGEGSRLTVL.

This chain links TRBV28 with TRBJ2-1, with 10 nucleotides matching TRBD1. Per the germline V gene, CDR1 is MDHEN and CDR2 is SYDVKM. The CDR3 has 15 amino acids. V shed 5 bases, J shed 8 bases, and the junction held 9 bases outside the gene matches. This CDR3 is CASSRPGQGNYEQFF. Here the CDR3 DNA reads TGTGCCAGCAGTCGTCCGGGACAGGGGAACTATGAGCAGTTCTTC.

The CDR3 region has the DNA TGTGCCAGCAAGGAAAGCCCGGGGCTTCCATATGGCTACACCTTC. It translates to CASKESPGLPYGYTF. The chain employs TRBV6-1 and TRBJ1-2; D may be TRBD1 (5 bases). Germline V CDR1 and CDR2: MNHNS, SASEGT. CDR3 size: 15 residues. V lost 7 bases to trimming and J lost 5 bases, with 20 bases between them.

This sequence joins TRBV5-1 and TRBJ2-2; D is possibly TRBD2 (6 bases). Germline CDR1 SGHRS, CDR2 YFSETQ. CDR3 length: 14 amino acids. V gave up 7 bases and J gave up 2 bases, with 12 bases separating them. This chain's CDR3 is CASRVAANTGELFF. The CDR3 DNA sequence: TGCGCCAGCCGGGTAGCGGCTAACACCGGGGAGCTGTTTTTT.

The chain joins TRBV5-8 to TRBJ2-2; 10 bases are shared with TRBD2. Per the germline V gene, CDR1 is SGHTS and CDR2 is YDEGEE. V gave up 4 bases and J gave up 3 bases; unmatched junction bases: 9. The CDR3 is 17 amino acids. The CDR3 loop reads CASSGELAGKYTGELFF. The CDR3 DNA reads TGTGCCAGCAGCGGAGAACTAGCGGGGAAATACACCGGGGAGCTGTTTTTT.

The CDR3 DNA reads as TGTGCCAGCAGCCTACAGTTCGACTTCCACCTTAGAGAAGCTTTCTTT. Translated: CASSLQFDFHLREAFF. The rearrangement joins TRBV5-5 to TRBJ1-1, with D unclear. The CDR3 runs 16 residues. Germline CDR1 reads SGHKS; CDR2 reads YYEKEE (reference sequence). V lost 4 bases, J lost 8 bases, and 24 bases lay in between.

The rearrangement links TRBV30 to TRBJ1-4; D may be TRBD1 (5 bases). The ends were cut back, 0 bases at V and 8 bases at J, with 13 bases in the middle. This CDR3 contains 14 residues. Germline CDR1 GTSNPN, CDR2 SVGIG (reference sequence). The CDR3 DNA reads TGTGCCTGGAGTGTGGACGGGGGGTGGGAAAAACTGTTTTTT. Protein product: CAWSVDGGWEKLFF.

V gene TRBV27 combines with J gene TRBJ1-2; D unclear. This CDR3 is 13 amino acids long. Trimming removed 2 bases from V and 8 bases from J, with 12 bases in between. Per germline, CDR1 MNHEY and CDR2 SMNVEV (reference sequence). Written as DNA, the CDR3 is TGTGCCAGCAGTTTAGAGGGTCGCCGCGGCTACACCTTC. Translation: CASSLEGRRGYTF.

V and J are TRBV5-1 and TRBJ1-2, with 7 bases aligning to TRBD1. Trimming removed 0 bases from V and 3 bases from J; junction bases left unmatched: 5. This CDR3 has 15 residues. The germline CDR1 and CDR2 sequences are SGHRS and YFSETQ. The CDR3 reads CASSLGAGGDYGYTF. The CDR3 region has the DNA TGCGCCAGCAGCTTGGGGGCAGGGGGGGACTATGGCTACACCTTC.

CDR3 in amino acids: CASSQTRTNSPLHF. As DNA, the CDR3 is TGTGCCAGCAGCCAAACACGGACTAATTCACCCCTCCACTTT. The chain combines TRBV7-1 with TRBJ1-6; D ambiguous. TRBV7-1 is treated as an ORF (open reading frame) with a function not yet certain. The V gene lost 5 bases and the J gene lost 6 bases, with 11 bases spanning the gap. The CDR3 runs 14 residues.

The chain combines TRBV5-1 with TRBJ2-1; tentative D call: TRBD1 (5 bases). Trimming shortened V by 0 bases and J by 4 bases, and 8 bases separated the two germline ends. This CDR3 is 14 amino acids long. CDR1 and CDR2 from the germline V gene are SGHRS and YFSETQ. The CDR3 spells CASSLEGVYNEQFF. In nucleotides, the CDR3 is TGCGCCAGCAGCTTGGAAGGGGTTTACAATGAGCAGTTCTTC.

There are a few counts of this clone. The chain is built from TRBV30 and TRBJ1-2; TRBD1 matches at 9 bases. This CDR3 has 15 residues. The germline V gene has CDR1 GTSNPN and CDR2 SVGIG (reference sequence). The V and J ends lost 3 bases and 4 bases, in that order; junction bases with no gene match: 9. This CDR3 is CAWRDRGRIIYGYTF. The CDR3 bases are TGTGCCTGGAGGGACAGGGGACGTATCATCTATGGCTACACCTTC. Drawing the rest from reference TRBV30 and TRBJ1-2, the complete variable domain is SQTIHQWPATLVQPVGSPLSLECTVEGTSNPNLYWYRQAAGRGLQLLFYSVGIGQISSEVPQNLSASRPQDRQFILSSKKLLLSDSGFYLCAWRDRGRIIYGYTFGSGTRLTVV.

This clone was seen more than once but under ten times. This chain connects TRBV29-1 to TRBJ1-2, with a tentative D call TRBD1 (5 bases). Per germline, CDR1 SQVTM and CDR2 ANQGSEA. CDR3 length: 12 residues. Deletions cut 1 base from V and 7 bases from J, with 10 bases between. In DNA form, the CDR3 reads TGCAGCGTTGAAGGCGGGGGGGGTGGCTACACCTTC. This translates into CSVEGGGGGYTF.

V and J are TRBV18 and TRBJ2-1; D is perhaps TRBD2 (5 bases). CDR1 is KGHSH and CDR2 is LQKENI in the germline V gene. V dropped 3 bases and J dropped 0 bases, with 9 bases sitting between them. The CDR3 loop spans 15 amino acids. Written as DNA, the CDR3 is TGTGCCAGCTCACCTAACCGGGACTCCTACAATGAGCAGTTCTTC. It specifies CASSPNRDSYNEQFF.

The J gene is TRBJ2-1, the V gene TRBV6-5; 10 bases are shared with TRBD2. After removal of 8 bases from V and 9 bases from J, the junction contained 7 bases not matched to a gene. Looked up from germline, CDR1 is MNHEY and CDR2 is SVGAGI. The length of the CDR3 is 13 residues. CDR3: CASWSGGAPEQFF. The CDR3 DNA reads as TGTGCCAGCTGGAGCGGGGGGGCTCCTGAGCAGTTCTTC.

The rearrangement joins TRBV7-2 to TRBJ2-7; possible D gene TRBD1, 5 bases. The CDR3 spans 13 residues. CDR1 and CDR2 from the germline V gene are SGHTA and FQGNSA. Trimming removed 7 bases from V and 2 bases from J, with 12 bases in between. DNA of the CDR3: TGTGCCAGCACCCGTGGGGCGGCCTACGAGCAGTACTTC. Protein product: CASTRGAAYEQYF.

The chain carries TRBV7-2 and TRBJ1-4; no reliable D call. V lost 2 bases to trimming and J lost 0 bases, with 7 bases between them. This CDR3 has 15 amino acids. Germline lookup yields CDR1 SGHTA and CDR2 FQGNSA. The CDR3 DNA reads TGTGCCAGCAGCTTACGATCTACAACTAATGAAAAACTGTTTTTT. This gives the protein CASSLRSTTNEKLFF.

The chain is built from TRBV10-3 and TRBJ2-2, with D uncertain. Germline-derived CDR1 and CDR2 are ENHRY and SYGVKD. V lost 6 bases and J lost 8, with 10 bases in between. The CDR3 runs to 12 residues. The CDR3 region is CAIRKVSGELFF. As DNA, the CDR3 is TGTGCCATCAGGAAGGTCTCGGGGGAGCTGTTTTTT.

The genes are TRBV15 and TRBJ2-1; D tentatively fits TRBD1 or TRBD2 (5 bases each). The germline V gene has CDR1 LNHNV and CDR2 YYDKDF (reference sequence). V was cut by 0 bases and J by 9 bases, with 12 bases left in between. The CDR3 sequence is 14 residues long. Written as DNA, the CDR3 is TGTGCCACCAGCAGAGAAAGGTGGGACGGTGAGCAGTTCTTC. It codes for CATSRERWDGEQFF.

This clone has only one observation. The chain uses TRBV5-1 and TRBJ2-1; possibly TRBD1 for D (6 bases). Germline values: CDR1 SGHRS, CDR2 YFSETQ. The CDR3 loop spans 17 amino acids. Trimming left V 2 bases short and J 2 bases short, with 17 bases between. The CDR3 here is CASSFGFITGTYNEQFF. The DNA of the CDR3 is TGCGCCAGCAGCTTTGGTTTTATCACAGGGACCTACAATGAGCAGTTCTTC.

The CDR3 protein is CASSLGTGVSNQPQHF. CDR3 bases: TGTGCCAGCAGCTTAGGGACAGGAGTTAGCAATCAGCCCCAGCATTTT. V and J are TRBV7-3 and TRBJ1-5; 8 nucleotides agree with TRBD1. The junction had 3 bases not matched to a gene; V was cut back by 2 bases and J by 0 bases. This CDR3 has 16 amino acids. Germline lookup yields CDR1 SGHTA and CDR2 FQGTGA.

This rearrangement joins TRBV5-1 to TRBJ1-1; D unclear. The germline V and J ends were trimmed by 0 bases and 7 bases, with 10 bases remaining between them. CDR1 SGHRS and CDR2 YFSETQ come from the germline V gene. This CDR3 region has 13 residues. In DNA, the CDR3 is TGCGCCAGCAGCTTGGCGTTCGAAGGTGAAGCTTTCTTT. Residues: CASSLAFEGEAFF.

This clone occurred once. The chain recombines TRBV7-9 with TRBJ1-4; 7 positions agree with TRBD1. The CDR3 runs to 15 residues. Germline CDR1 SEHNR, CDR2 FQNEAQ (reference sequence). V shed 5 bases and J 7 bases; nucleotides not matched to a gene: 10. The DNA for the CDR3 is TGTGCCAGCAGCCTAGACAGGGACGGGAGTGAAAAACTGTTTTTT. Translation: CASSLDRDGSEKLFF.

CDR3 sequence (DNA): TGTGCCAGCAGAGACCGTGGGGGTGAGCAGTTCTTC. It specifies CASRDRGGEQFF. The rearrangement joins TRBV6-1 to TRBJ2-1; D is perhaps TRBD1 or TRBD2 (5 bases each). Trimming cost V 6 bases and J 9 bases, with 12 bases left between them. In germline, CDR1 is MNHNS, CDR2 SASEGT. This CDR3 spans 12 amino acids.